The T cell receptor beta chain described here comes from a study of cytomegalovirus exposure and HLA in healthy donors. Everyone who donated was a healthy bone marrow donor. In nominal health when sampled, donors likely had unrecorded immune exposures nonetheless. 60 Vbeta and 13 Jbeta primers were used in PCR. This table comes from immunoSEQ multiplex PCR, and its TCRdb copy is limited to in-frame clones, with some not included. The table lists more than 150,000 clones, 82% of them singletons. Study-wide findings and caveats: Testing in vitro showed a few CMV-associated chains specific for CMV antigens.

Germline CDR1 and CDR2: MGHDK and SYGVNS. V was clipped by 2 bases and J by 0 bases; unmatched bases: 2. The length of the CDR3 is 15 residues. Worth noting for this clone: Its target is not known.

The source of this sequence is a man between 35 and 55 years old in good health and CMV-seronegative. The chain uses TRBV25-1 and TRBJ1-1, with TRBD1 matching 8 bases. Material: PBMCs. CDR3: CASSEAGGLNTEAFF. The DNA of the CDR3 is TGTGCCAGCAGTGAAGCAGGGGGCCTGAACACTGAAGCTTTCTTT.